The 16 T cell receptor beta chains below all came from one sample that was sequenced in a study of CD8 T cell repertoires and HIV-1 epitope variants. Their target antigens are unknown. The method was immunoSEQ multiplex PCR; TCRdb's version includes in-frame clones alone and lacks a portion of them. Among thousands of clones, approximately 61% were seen once, and the ten largest hold roughly 42%. Sequenced input: cultured CD8+ T cells derived from PBMCs. These receptors were collected from a male donor with HIV.

V usage is TRBV6-1 and J usage is TRBJ2-3, with 9 bases aligning to TRBD1. V was pared by 5 bases and J by 4 bases, with 4 bases of the junction left unmatched. The germline gives CDR1 MNHNS, CDR2 SASEGT. There are 14 residues in the CDR3. DNA of the CDR3: TGTGCCAGCAGTCGGGACAGGGTGCCAGATACGCAGTATTTT. The encoded protein is CASSRDRVPDTQYF.

In this sample, this clone turned up a few times. The chain uses TRBV5-1 and TRBJ1-2, with D perhaps matching TRBD1 (5 bases). The V gene lost 6 bases and the J gene lost 8 bases, with 17 bases spanning the gap. The CDR3 runs to 13 residues. The germline V gene encodes CDR1 SGHRS and CDR2 YFSETQ. DNA for the CDR3: TGCGCCAGCATCGGGGACCTCGGATCAGGCTACACCTTC. Protein: CASIGDLGSGYTF.

This clone was counted a few times. The chain couples TRBV5-6 to TRBJ1-1; D gene unclear. CDR3 size: 13 residues. Trimming took off 0 bases at V and 4 bases at J, with 7 bases between the two ends. CDR1 and CDR2 (germline): SGHDT, YYEEEE. The chain's CDR3 is CASSLAPVTEAFF. DNA for the CDR3: TGTGCCAGCAGCTTGGCTCCGGTCACTGAAGCTTTCTTT.

This clone has a handful of counts. This CDR3 reads CASSQSIRSGNTIYF. The CDR3 DNA follows: TGCGCCAGCAGTCAATCGATAAGATCTGGAAACACCATATATTTT. The chain employs TRBV23-1 and TRBJ1-3, with unresolved D. TRBV23-1 is placed among ORFs of uncertain function. The V and J ends lost 0 bases and 1 base respectively, with 7 bases between them. This CDR3 is 15 amino acids long.

The gene calls are TRBV27 and TRBJ2-5, with D perhaps TRBD1 (6 bases). The CDR3 contains 15 residues. Germline-derived CDR1 and CDR2 are MNHEY and SMNVEV (reference sequence). Trimming stripped 3 bases from V and 4 bases from J, with 15 bases between. The CDR3 reads CASSLSTGMGETQYF. CDR3 bases: TGTGCCAGCAGTTTGTCTACAGGGATGGGAGAGACCCAGTACTTC.

There are a few counts of this clone. The chain uses TRBV11-2 and TRBJ2-7, with TRBD2 as a possible D gene (5 bases). Trimming took 3 bases from V and 2 from J, leaving 5 bases between them. This CDR3 contains 12 residues. Germline V gene data show CDR1 as SGHAT and CDR2 as FQNNGV. The CDR3, as DNA: TGTGCCAGCAGCTTCGGGACCTACGAGCAGTACTTC. Residues: CASSFGTYEQYF. The variable domain in full, completed from reference TRBV11-2 and TRBJ2-7, reads EAGVAQSPRYKIIEKRQSVAFWCNPISGHATLYWYQQILGQGPKLLIQFQNNGVVDDSQLPKDRFSAERLKGVDSTLKIQPAKLEDSAVYLCASSFGTYEQYFGPGTRLTVT.

V is TRBV27 and J is TRBJ1-1; D is unclear. V was cut by 5 bases and J by 3 bases, with 22 bases left in between. CDR1 is MNHEY, CDR2 SMNVEV, per germline (reference sequence). This CDR3 has 17 amino acids. CDR3 sequence (DNA): TGTGCCAGCAGTGTTATAACCCCCTCGGGATTGGACACTGAAGCTTTCTTT. Its protein product is CASSVITPSGLDTEAFF.

This sequence joins TRBV29-1 and TRBJ2-3, with a possible D match to TRBD2 (5 bases). Between the trimmed V and J ends, which lost 1 base and 4 bases, there was a span of 15 bases. The length of the CDR3 is 15 residues. Germline V gene data show CDR1 as SQVTM and CDR2 as ANQGSEA. CDR3 region: CSVEGGPPRADTQYF. In DNA form, the CDR3 reads TGCAGCGTTGAAGGCGGACCGCCGAGGGCAGATACGCAGTATTTT.

The chain carries TRBV19 and TRBJ1-5; D call uncertain. V lost 8 bases and J lost 7, with 18 bases in between. The CDR3 sequence is 14 residues long. Per germline, CDR1 LNHDA and CDR2 SQIVND (reference sequence). CDR3 protein: CASLRAGFEQPQHF. CDR3 DNA sequence: TGTGCCAGTCTCCGAGCCGGATTCGAACAGCCCCAGCATTTT.

This chain joins TRBV10-3 and TRBJ1-1; D ambiguous. The CDR3 contains 13 residues. V lost 7 bases to trimming and J lost 2 bases, with 11 bases between them. From germline, CDR1 is ENHRY and CDR2 SYGVKD. CDR3 region: CAITLDGNTEAFF. Written as DNA, the CDR3 is TGTGCCATCACTTTGGACGGAAACACTGAAGCTTTCTTT.

This sequence joins TRBV29-1 and TRBJ2-3, with D perhaps being TRBD1 or TRBD2 (5 bases each). This CDR3 region has 13 residues. The V end was cut by 6 bases, the J end by 2 bases, with 12 bases between. CDR1 SQVTM and CDR2 ANQGSEA come from the germline V gene. CDR3 sequence reads: CSVSEGTTDTQYF. CDR3 DNA sequence: TGCAGCGTCTCCGAGGGGACCACAGATACGCAGTATTTT.

The chain employs TRBV7-2 and TRBJ2-7, with TRBD1 matching over 7 bases. The CDR3 consists of 14 residues. J was trimmed by 6 bases and V by 3 bases; bases with no gene match: 8. Germline V gene data show CDR1 as SGHTA and CDR2 as FQGNSA. The CDR3 loop reads CASSLGQGVAEQYF. The DNA of the CDR3 is TGTGCCAGCAGCTTGGGCCAGGGGGTAGCCGAGCAGTACTTC.

This clone was counted between two and nine times. The CDR3 spells CASGERGREQYF. CDR3 nucleotide sequence: TGTGCCAGCGGGGAACGGGGTCGAGAGCAGTACTTC. The chain recombines TRBV11-2 with TRBJ2-7, with D maybe TRBD2 (5 bases). In germline, CDR1 is SGHAT, CDR2 FQNNGV. The CDR3 has 12 residues. The V gene lost 8 bases and the J gene lost 7 bases, with 15 bases spanning the gap.

As concerns this clone: Other DNA sequences in this specimen translate into the identical CDR3. This sequence joins TRBV28 and TRBJ2-2; a possible D gene is TRBD2 (6 bases). Germline CDR1 MDHEN, CDR2 SYDVKM. The germline V and J ends were trimmed by 3 bases and 1 base, with 6 bases remaining between them. The CDR3 runs 14 residues. Here the CDR3 DNA reads TGTGCCAGCAGTTTCGGGGGGAACACCGGGGAGCTGTTTTTT. It codes for CASSFGGNTGELFF.

This clone was observed a few times. The V call is TRBV27, the J call TRBJ2-1; TRBD2 matches at 8 bases. Per the germline V gene, CDR1 is MNHEY and CDR2 is SMNVEV (reference sequence). This CDR3 spans 15 amino acids. Unmatched junction bases numbered 11, after V lost 7 bases and J lost 6 bases. CDR3 in amino acids: CASTKFSGSGNEQFF. The DNA for the CDR3 is TGTGCCAGCACCAAATTCAGCGGGAGCGGCAATGAGCAGTTCTTC.

With respect to this clone: At the DNA level, this CDR3 is encoded by other sequences in the same sample as well. The genes are TRBV29-1 and TRBJ2-7; 7 bases agree with TRBD1. The V gene's germline CDR1 is SQVTM and CDR2 ANQGSEA. V gave up 1 base and J gave up 2 bases; unmatched junction bases: 5. The CDR3 has 14 amino acids. The CDR3 DNA reads as TGCAGCGTTGAAGTCCCGGGACAGACCTACGAGCAGTACTTC. This gives the protein CSVEVPGQTYEQYF.